This record concerns one T cell receptor (beta chain) sequence. The data were taken from a study of blood T cell repertoires in COVID-19. Study context: The United States, Italy and Spain provided the acute and convalescent COVID-19 samples. PBMCs, B-cell-depleted T cells, or T cells were the source of the cDNA or gDNA that made up the material.

The CDR3 has 15 amino acids. Trimming took off 1 base at V and 1 base at J, with 10 bases between the two ends. From germline, CDR1 is SNHLY and CDR2 FYNNEI. Produced via immunoSEQ multiplex PCR; TCRdb's table is partial and in-frame only. This sample yields about 150,000 clones, of which 75% to 90% are seen a single time; roughly 15% belongs to the top ten. V and J are TRBV2 and TRBJ1-1; maybe TRBD1 (5 bases). Sequences were obtained from peripheral blood. This TCR came from a woman in her thirties or forties with acute or convalescent COVID-19. The CDR3 reads CASSEGQKPNTEAFF. The CDR3 DNA sequence: TGTGCCAGCAGTGAAGGACAGAAGCCGAACACTGAAGCTTTCTTT.